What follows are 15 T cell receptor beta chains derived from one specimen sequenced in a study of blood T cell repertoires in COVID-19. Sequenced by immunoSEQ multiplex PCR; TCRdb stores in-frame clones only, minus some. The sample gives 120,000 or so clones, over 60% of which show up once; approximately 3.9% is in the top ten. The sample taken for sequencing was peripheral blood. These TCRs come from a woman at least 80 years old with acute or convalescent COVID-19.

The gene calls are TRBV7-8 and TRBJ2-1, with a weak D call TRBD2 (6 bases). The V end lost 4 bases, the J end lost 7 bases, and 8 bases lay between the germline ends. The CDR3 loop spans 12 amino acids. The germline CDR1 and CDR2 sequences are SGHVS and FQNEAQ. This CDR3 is CASSWAGNEQFF. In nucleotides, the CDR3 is TGTGCCAGCAGCTGGGCGGGGAATGAGCAGTTCTTC.

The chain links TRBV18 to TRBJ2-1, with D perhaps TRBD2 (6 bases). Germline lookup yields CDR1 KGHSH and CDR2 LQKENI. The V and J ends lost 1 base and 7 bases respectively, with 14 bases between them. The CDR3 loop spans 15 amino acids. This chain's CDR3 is CASSPQRGLFNEQFF. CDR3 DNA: TGTGCCAGCTCACCACAAAGGGGACTCTTTAATGAGCAGTTCTTC.

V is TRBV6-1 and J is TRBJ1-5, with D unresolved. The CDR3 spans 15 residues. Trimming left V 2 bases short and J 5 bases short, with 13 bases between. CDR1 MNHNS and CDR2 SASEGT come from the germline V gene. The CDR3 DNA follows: TGTGCCAGCAGTGAATCCGGGTTGGGAGATCAGCCCCAGCATTTT. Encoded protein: CASSESGLGDQPQHF.

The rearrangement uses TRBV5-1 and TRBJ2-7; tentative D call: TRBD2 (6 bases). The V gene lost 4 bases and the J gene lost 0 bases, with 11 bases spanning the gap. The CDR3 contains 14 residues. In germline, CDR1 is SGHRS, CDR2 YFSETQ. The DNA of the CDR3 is TGCGCCAGCAGCCCCGGGGGATTCTCCTACGAGCAGTACTTC. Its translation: CASSPGGFSYEQYF.

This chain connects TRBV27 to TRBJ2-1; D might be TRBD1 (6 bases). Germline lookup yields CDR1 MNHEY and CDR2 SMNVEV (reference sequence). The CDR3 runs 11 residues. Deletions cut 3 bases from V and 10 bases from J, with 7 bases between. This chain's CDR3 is CASSFDREQFF. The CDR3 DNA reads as TGTGCCAGCAGTTTCGACAGGGAGCAGTTCTTC.

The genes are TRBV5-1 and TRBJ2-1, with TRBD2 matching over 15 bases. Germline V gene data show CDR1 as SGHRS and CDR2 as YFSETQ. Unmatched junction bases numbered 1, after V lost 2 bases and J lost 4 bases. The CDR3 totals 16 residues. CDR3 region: CASSFGTSGGYNEQFF. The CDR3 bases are TGCGCCAGCAGCTTCGGGACTAGCGGGGGGTACAATGAGCAGTTCTTC.

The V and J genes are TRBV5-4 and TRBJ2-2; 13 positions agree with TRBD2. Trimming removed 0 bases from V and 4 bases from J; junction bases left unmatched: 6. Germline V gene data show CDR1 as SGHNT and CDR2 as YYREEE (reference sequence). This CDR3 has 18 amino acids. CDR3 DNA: TGTGCCAGCAGCTTGGTAGGACTAGCGGGAGTGATCACCGGGGAGCTGTTTTTT. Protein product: CASSLVGLAGVITGELFF.

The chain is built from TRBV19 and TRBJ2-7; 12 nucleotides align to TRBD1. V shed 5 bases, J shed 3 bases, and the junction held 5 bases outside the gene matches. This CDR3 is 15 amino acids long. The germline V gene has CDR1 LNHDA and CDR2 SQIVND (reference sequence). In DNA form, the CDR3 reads TGTGCCAGTAGTTCCCGGGACAGGGGGCACTACGAGCAGTACTTC. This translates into CASSSRDRGHYEQYF.

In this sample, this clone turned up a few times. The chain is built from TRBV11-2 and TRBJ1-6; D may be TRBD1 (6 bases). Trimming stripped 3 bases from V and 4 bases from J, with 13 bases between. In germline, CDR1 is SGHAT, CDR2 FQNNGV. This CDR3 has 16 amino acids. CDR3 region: CASSFGGARYNSPLHF. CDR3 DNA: TGTGCCAGCAGCTTCGGGGGGGCTCGGTATAATTCACCCCTCCACTTT.

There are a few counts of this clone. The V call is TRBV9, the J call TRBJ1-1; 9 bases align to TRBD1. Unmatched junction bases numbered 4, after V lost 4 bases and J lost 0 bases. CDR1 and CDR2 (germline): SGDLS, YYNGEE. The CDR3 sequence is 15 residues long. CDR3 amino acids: CASSNGQGMNTEAFF. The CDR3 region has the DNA TGTGCCAGCAGCAACGGACAGGGGATGAACACTGAAGCTTTCTTT.

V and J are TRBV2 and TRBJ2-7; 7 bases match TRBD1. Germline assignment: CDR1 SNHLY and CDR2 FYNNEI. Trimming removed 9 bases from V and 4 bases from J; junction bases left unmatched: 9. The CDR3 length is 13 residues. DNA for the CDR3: TGTGCCAGTACCCCAGGGGGATCTTACGAGCAGTACTTC. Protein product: CASTPGGSYEQYF. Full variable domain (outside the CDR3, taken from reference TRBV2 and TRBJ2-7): EPEVTQTPSHQVTQMGQEVILRCVPISNHLYFYWYRQILGQKVEFLVSFYNNEISEKSEIFDDQFSVERPDGSNFTLKIRSTKLEDSAMYFCASTPGGSYEQYFGPGTRLTVT.

The DNA for the CDR3 is TGTGCCAGCAGTTTACCGGGGTTGAACACTGAAGCTTTCTTT. Translating it yields CASSLPGLNTEAFF. The chain carries TRBV28 and TRBJ1-1; D ambiguous. V lost 2 bases and J 0 bases, leaving 7 bases between the germline ends. CDR1 and CDR2 (germline): MDHEN, SYDVKM. The CDR3 consists of 14 residues.

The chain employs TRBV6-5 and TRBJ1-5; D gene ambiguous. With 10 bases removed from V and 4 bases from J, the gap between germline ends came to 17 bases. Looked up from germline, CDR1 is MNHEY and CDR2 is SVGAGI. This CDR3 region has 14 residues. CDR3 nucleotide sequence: TGTGCCACCGATCGACCTAGCCCGAATCAGCCCCAGCATTTT. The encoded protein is CATDRPSPNQPQHF.

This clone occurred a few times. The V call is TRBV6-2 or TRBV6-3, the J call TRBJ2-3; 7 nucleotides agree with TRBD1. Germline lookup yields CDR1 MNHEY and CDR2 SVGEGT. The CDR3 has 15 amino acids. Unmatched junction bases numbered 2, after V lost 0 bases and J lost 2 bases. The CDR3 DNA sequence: TGTGCCAGCAGTTACTCGGGACAGCCCACAGATACGCAGTATTTT. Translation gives CASSYSGQPTDTQYF.

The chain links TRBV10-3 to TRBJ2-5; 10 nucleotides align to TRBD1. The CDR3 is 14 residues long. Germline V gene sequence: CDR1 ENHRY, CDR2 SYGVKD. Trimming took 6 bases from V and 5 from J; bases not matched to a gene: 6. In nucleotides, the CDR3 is TGTGCCATCAGGACAGGGGGCGCGGATGAGACCCAGTACTTC. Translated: CAIRTGGADETQYF.